The 5 T cell receptor beta chains presented below share a single source sample, sequenced in a study of blood T cells in healthy people across ages. Primed by a sample-barcoded 5' primer and a J-beta primer mix, a second PCR proceeded for roughly 6 to 12 cycles. TCRdb redid the calling of the 5' RACE reads with MiXCR, one entry per CDR3 protein. The repertoire holds about 640,000 distinct CDR3 sequences, around three fifths seen once, with over 30% in the top ten. The specimen was blood. The receptor set was obtained from a man between 60 and 75 years old in good health.

This clonotype turned up a few times. V and J are TRBV29-1 and TRBJ1-2, with 9 bases lining up with TRBD1. Looked up from germline, CDR1 is SQVTM and CDR2 is ANQGSEA. Trimming at V came to 5 bases and at J to 8 bases, leaving 9 bases not matched to a gene. This CDR3 has 13 residues. For the CDR3, the DNA is TGCAGCGTTTCCGGGACAGGGAGAAGCGGCTACACCTTC. Translating gives CSVSGTGRSGYTF.

This clonotype was picked up a small number of times. The chain employs TRBV12-3 or TRBV12-4 and TRBJ2-3; perhaps TRBD2 as D (7 bases). The germline V and J ends were trimmed by 0 bases and 5 bases, with 12 bases remaining between them. The CDR3 runs to 15 residues. The CDR3 DNA reads TGTGCCAGCAGTTTAGCGGGGGGGCTTAGAGATACGCAGTATTTT. It codes for CASSLAGGLRDTQYF.

The chain employs TRBV25-1 and TRBJ2-3; D not resolved. The length of the CDR3 is 14 residues. Trimming shortened V by 3 bases and J by 1 base, and 8 bases separated the two germline ends. Germline CDR1 is MGHDK and CDR2 is SYGVNS. CDR3 nucleotides: TGTGCCAGCAGTGATGCGTCTGGCACAGATACGCAGTATTTT. Translating it yields CASSDASGTDTQYF. Drawing the rest from reference TRBV25-1 and TRBJ2-3, the complete variable domain is EADIYQTPRYLVIGTGKKITLECSQTMGHDKMYWYQQDPGMELHLIHYSYGVNSTEKGDLSSESTVSRIRTEHFPLTLESARPSHTSQYLCASSDASGTDTQYFGPGTRLTVL.

The chain couples TRBV12-3 or TRBV12-4 to TRBJ2-4; 10 bases line up with TRBD1. The CDR3 is 13 residues long. J lost 13 bases, V lost 2 bases, and 5 bases had no gene match. CDR3 protein: CASSLRQGAFQYF. The DNA of the CDR3 is TGTGCCAGCAGTTTACGACAGGGGGCGTTCCAGTACTTC.

This clonotype occurred once. The V gene is TRBV12-3 or TRBV12-4, the J gene TRBJ2-2; maybe TRBD1 (5 bases). There are 13 residues in the CDR3. Trimming shortened V by 6 bases and J by 7 bases, and 12 bases separated the two germline ends. Here the CDR3 reads CASRGLANGELFF. Here the CDR3 DNA reads TGTGCCAGCAGGGGGCTCGCGAACGGGGAGCTGTTTTTT.